Shown below are 6 T cell receptor beta chains from a single sample sequenced in a study of cytomegalovirus exposure and HLA in healthy donors. Clones were read by immunoSEQ multiplex PCR, and TCRdb kept only the in-frame ones, dropping some. The data hold some 130,000 clones, with approximately 84% observed a single time. Sequences were obtained from PBMCs. These receptors were taken from a man younger than 45 in good health and CMV-seropositive.

This rearrangement joins TRBV7-2 to TRBJ2-2; 9 nucleotides agree with TRBD2. This CDR3 comprises 16 residues. With V trimmed by 7 bases and J by 2 bases, 8 bases remained unmatched. Germline V gives CDR1 SGHTA, CDR2 FQGNSA. In nucleotides, the CDR3 is TGTGCCAGCACCCTAATAGCGGGGGTCAACACCGGGGAGCTGTTTTTT. This codes for CASTLIAGVNTGELFF. The complete variable domain, with remaining parts taken from reference TRBV7-2 and TRBJ2-2, reads GAGVSQSPSNKVTEKGKDVELRCDPISGHTALYWYRQSLGQGLEFLIYFQGNSAPDKSGLPSDRFSAERTGGSVSTLTIQRTQQEDSAVYLCASTLIAGVNTGELFFGEGSRLTVL.

This chain joins TRBV7-9 and TRBJ1-2; D call uncertain. The V end lost 5 bases, the J end lost 7 bases, and 11 bases lay between the germline ends. This CDR3 is built from 12 residues. The germline CDR1 and CDR2 sequences are SEHNR and FQNEAQ (reference sequence). The CDR3 region has the DNA TGTGCCAGCAGCCTTTCGGCGGGTGGCTACACCTTC. Amino acid sequence: CASSLSAGGYTF.

This rearrangement joins TRBV7-3 to TRBJ2-7, with 9 bases aligning to TRBD1. The CDR3 contains 15 residues. With V trimmed by 5 bases and J by 3 bases, 8 bases remained unmatched. Germline V gene sequence: CDR1 SGHTA, CDR2 FQGTGA. DNA of the CDR3: TGTGCCAGCAGCACCCAACAGGGGGCCGACTACGAGCAGTACTTC. Protein product: CASSTQQGADYEQYF.

The chain is built from TRBV2 and TRBJ2-5; a weak D match, TRBD2 (7 bases). The CDR3 covers 14 residues. The V end lost 7 bases, the J end lost 7 bases, and 19 bases lay between the germline ends. The germline CDR1 and CDR2 sequences are SNHLY and FYNNEI. CDR3 DNA sequence: TGTGCCAGCACTAGAGGGGGGGACCTCGGGACCCAGTACTTC. Its translation: CASTRGGDLGTQYF.

The chain recombines TRBV10-3 with TRBJ1-2; maybe TRBD1 (6 bases). Germline V lookup: CDR1 ENHRY, CDR2 SYGVKD. This CDR3 has 14 amino acids. Trimming stripped 3 bases from V and 3 bases from J, with 11 bases between. The CDR3 loop is CAISDSAGDYGYTF. CDR3 DNA: TGTGCCATCAGTGATTCGGCAGGGGACTATGGCTACACCTTC.

The chain is built from TRBV30 and TRBJ2-1, with 8 bases fitting TRBD2. V was clipped by 3 bases and J by 4 bases; unmatched bases: 2. The CDR3 consists of 13 residues. Looked up from germline, CDR1 is GTSNPN and CDR2 is SVGIG (reference sequence). This chain's CDR3 is CAWRAGVYNEQFF. The CDR3 DNA reads as TGTGCCTGGAGAGCGGGAGTGTACAATGAGCAGTTCTTC.